Sequencing of this T cell receptor beta chain was carried out in a study of blood T cell repertoires in COVID-19. Profiled with immunoSEQ multiplex PCR; TCRdb holds only in-frame clones, not every one. Of 20,000 to 25,000 clones in the sample, approximately 86% are singletons; the top ten hold about a sixth. The CDR3 length is 14 residues. Germline-derived CDR1 and CDR2 are GTSNPN and SVGIG (reference sequence). With 2 bases removed from V and 4 bases from J, the gap between germline ends came to 14 bases. The receptor was derived from a human donor with acute or convalescent COVID-19. The donor label of this sample is uncertain. The sequenced sample consisted of peripheral blood. The J gene is TRBJ1-1, the V gene TRBV30; D may be TRBD1 (5 bases). The CDR3 loop reads CAWSLGGGGTEAFF. The CDR3 DNA sequence: TGTGCCTGGAGTTTAGGTGGGGGGGGCACTGAAGCTTTCTTT.